This T cell receptor (beta chain) appears in the sequencing data of a study of cytomegalovirus exposure and HLA in healthy donors. Clones were read by immunoSEQ multiplex PCR, and TCRdb kept only the in-frame ones, dropping some. The profile covers roughly 100,000 clones, with less than 90% appearing a single time and about 2% taken by the ten largest. As to this clone: Its antigen is not known.

Overall study results and limits: The majority of TCR sequences were rare, yet some public TCRs appeared in many donors.

The CDR3 has 16 amino acids. Unmatched junction bases numbered 7, after V lost 3 bases and J lost 0 bases. The germline CDR1 and CDR2 sequences are SGHTA and FQGNSA. The clonotype was recovered from a young woman in good health and CMV-seropositive. Sequenced sample: PBMCs. V and J are TRBV7-2 and TRBJ2-7, with TRBD1 matching over 8 bases. This CDR3 reads CASSLSVGTGSYEQYF. CDR3 nucleotide sequence: TGTGCCAGCAGCTTGTCGGTGGGGACAGGCTCCTACGAGCAGTACTTC. The full variable domain, its missing parts supplied by reference TRBV7-2 and TRBJ2-7, is GAGVSQSPSNKVTEKGKDVELRCDPISGHTALYWYRQSLGQGLEFLIYFQGNSAPDKSGLPSDRFSAERTGGSVSTLTIQRTQQEDSAVYLCASSLSVGTGSYEQYFGPGTRLTVT.